Listed below are T cell receptor beta chains from one sample, sequenced in a study of PD-1 blockade in classical Hodgkin lymphoma. Sequencing used immunoSEQ multiplex PCR; TCRdb keeps in-frame clones, though not all of them. The sample carries roughly 62,000 clones, about 87% recorded once. The sample consisted of peripheral blood mononuclear cells (PBMCs), taken at baseline. Receptors originate from a human donor with classical Hodgkin lymphoma. CDR3s include the opening cysteine and the closing phenylalanine or tryptophan. D genes are given only for firm matches. Rows may omit the clone size; those that give it use once, few, many or a size class.

TRBV19	TRBD1	TRBJ1-5	NA	CASSIDGSGGNQPQHF	TGTGCCAGTAGTATTGATGGCTCAGGGGGAAATCAGCCCCAGCATTTT
TRBV7-9	NA	TRBJ2-2	NA	CASSLAGELFF	TGTGCCAGCAGCTTAGCGGGGGAGCTGTTTTTT
TRBV7-7	NA	TRBJ2-5	NA	CASSSSLQETQYF	TGTGCCAGCAGTTCGTCTCTCCAAGAGACCCAGTACTTC
TRBV19	TRBD1	TRBJ1-3	NA	CASSSTGTDYASGNTIYF	TGTGCCAGTAGTTCCACCGGGACAGATTATGCCTCTGGAAACACCATATATTTT
TRBV7-6	NA	TRBJ1-2	NA	CASSLGREGYTF	TGTGCCAGCAGCTTAGGCAGGGAGGGCTACACCTTC
TRBV7-9	NA	TRBJ2-7	NA	CASSLSAGASYEQYF	TGTGCCAGCAGCTTATCTGCGGGGGCCTCCTACGAGCAGTACTTC
TRBV6-1	NA	TRBJ1-1	NA	CASIGIRYMNTEAFF	TGTGCCAGCATCGGAATTCGTTACATGAACACTGAAGCTTTCTTT
TRBV7-9	NA	TRBJ2-7	NA	CASSPYGQNPYEQYF	TGTGCCAGCAGCCCATACGGACAGAACCCCTACGAGCAGTACTTC
TRBV5-6	NA	TRBJ2-1	NA	CASSLLAGADEQFF	TGTGCCAGCAGCTTGTTAGCAGGGGCGGATGAGCAGTTCTTC
TRBV7-8	NA	TRBJ1-5	NA	CASSLVQGGSNQPQHF	TGTGCCAGCAGCTTAGTACAGGGTGGTAGCAATCAGCCCCAGCATTTT
TRBV5-6	TRBD1	TRBJ2-7	once	CASTGGLGGVSYEQYF	TGTGCCAGCACAGGGGGCCTGGGGGGAGTCTCCTACGAGCAGTACTTC
TRBV29-1	NA	TRBJ1-4	NA	CSVQRGNEKLFF	TGCAGCGTCCAACGAGGGAATGAAAAACTGTTTTTT
TRBV10-3	NA	TRBJ2-3	NA	CAISESEGGGRKTQYF	TGTGCCATCAGTGAGTCGGAGGGGGGGGGTCGGAAGACGCAGTATTTT
TRBV11-3	NA	TRBJ2-5	NA	CASSLNAGQETQYF	TGTGCCAGCAGCTTAAATGCCGGCCAAGAGACCCAGTACTTC
TRBV11-1	NA	TRBJ1-1	NA	CASSLAGLVTEAFF	TGTGCCAGCAGCTTAGCAGGGTTGGTCACTGAAGCTTTCTTT
TRBV25-1	NA	TRBJ1-1	NA	CASSERRTADEAFF	TGTGCCAGCAGTGAACGACGGACAGCCGATGAAGCTTTCTTT
TRBV2	NA	TRBJ2-7	NA	CASAFSPTYEQYF	TGTGCCAGCGCCTTTTCCCCGACCTACGAGCAGTACTTC
TRBV27	NA	TRBJ1-4	NA	CASSLGQQEKLFF	TGTGCCAGCAGTTTGGGTCAGCAGGAAAAACTGTTTTTT
TRBV5-4	TRBD2	TRBJ2-1	NA	CASSSQAGGDGEQFF	TGTGCCAGCAGCTCACAAGCGGGGGGGGACGGGGAGCAGTTCTTC
TRBV10-3	TRBD1	TRBJ1-1	once	CAIQGVSLNTEAFF	TGTGCCATCCAGGGGGTAAGCTTGAACACTGAAGCTTTCTTT
TRBV4-3	NA	TRBJ2-2	NA	CASSQETGLRAGELFF	TGCGCCAGCAGCCAAGAGACAGGACTTCGTGCCGGGGAGCTGTTTTTT
TRBV6-1	TRBD1	TRBJ2-3	NA	CASSELGQPTDTQYF	TGTGCCAGCAGTGAATTGGGACAGCCCACAGATACGCAGTATTTT
TRBV29-1	TRBD1	TRBJ2-2	NA	CSGQGNTGELFF	TGCAGCGGACAGGGGAACACCGGGGAGCTGTTTTTT
TRBV30	NA	TRBJ1-3	NA	CAWSVGLQSRYSGNTIYF	TGTGCCTGGAGTGTAGGTCTACAGTCGCGTTACTCTGGAAACACCATATATTTT
TRBV7-2	TRBD1	TRBJ1-4	NA	CASNQGGLNEKLFF	TGTGCCAGCAACCAAGGGGGCTTAAATGAAAAACTGTTTTTT
TRBV4-3	TRBD1	TRBJ2-7	NA	CASSQQGDEQYF	TGCGCCAGCAGCCAACAGGGGGACGAGCAGTACTTC
TRBV30	NA	TRBJ2-7	NA	CARSKPGHPFYEQYF	TGTGCCAGGAGTAAGCCGGGACACCCGTTCTACGAGCAGTACTTC
TRBV11-2	TRBD1	TRBJ1-3	NA	CASRTGLSGNTIYF	TGTGCCAGCAGGACAGGGCTATCTGGAAACACCATATATTTT
TRBV19	NA	TRBJ1-5	NA	CASRVDSNSNQPQHF	TGTGCCAGTAGAGTGGACAGTAATAGCAATCAGCCCCAGCATTTT
TRBV11-2	TRBD1	TRBJ2-2	few	CASSIQGLTGELFF	TGTGCCAGCAGCATACAGGGGTTAACCGGGGAGCTGTTTTTT
TRBV4-3	NA	TRBJ2-3	NA	CASSLKGLSDTTDTQYF	TGCGCCAGCAGCCTCAAAGGACTATCGGATACCACAGATACGCAGTATTTT
TRBV10-3	TRBD1	TRBJ2-7	few	CAINPDRDGEQYF	TGTGCCATCAACCCGGACAGGGATGGCGAGCAGTACTTC
TRBV7-9	TRBD1	TRBJ1-1	NA	CASSSEPGQGTNTEAFF	TGTGCCAGCAGCTCGGAGCCGGGACAGGGGACGAACACTGAAGCTTTCTTT
TRBV27	NA	TRBJ1-1	once	CASSFGGGTEAFF	TGTGCCAGCAGTTTTGGGGGGGGCACTGAAGCTTTCTTT
TRBV4-2	NA	TRBJ1-1	NA	CASSQDAGSGTEAFF	TGTGCCAGCAGCCAAGATGCAGGGTCAGGGACTGAAGCTTTCTTT
TRBV7-2	NA	TRBJ2-3	NA	CASSFRSSTDTQYF	TGTGCCAGCAGCTTCAGATCTAGCACAGATACGCAGTATTTT
TRBV2	NA	TRBJ1-4	once	CASSEALLGLPNEKLFF	TGTGCCAGCAGTGAAGCGCTTCTGGGTCTCCCAAATGAAAAACTGTTTTTT
TRBV7-6	NA	TRBJ1-2	NA	CASSLDRALGYTF	TGTGCCAGCAGCTTAGATAGGGCCCTTGGCTACACCTTC
TRBV13	TRBD2	TRBJ2-2	NA	CASSKTPGLAGGPWTGELFF	TGTGCCAGCAGCAAAACACCGGGACTAGCGGGGGGGCCTTGGACCGGGGAGCTGTTTTTT
TRBV5-1	TRBD1	TRBJ1-2	NA	CASSLAGGHGYTF	TGCGCCAGCAGCTTGGCAGGGGGCCATGGCTACACCTTC
TRBV30	NA	TRBJ2-1	NA	CAFSQDNEQFF	TGTGCCTTCTCACAGGACAATGAGCAGTTCTTC
TRBV7-2	NA	TRBJ2-7	NA	CASSLFGSYEQYF	TGTGCCAGCAGCTTGTTTGGCTCCTACGAGCAGTACTTC
TRBV30	TRBD1	TRBJ1-1	NA	CAWSAGQAAFF	TGTGCCTGGAGTGCCGGACAGGCAGCTTTCTTT
TRBV19	NA	TRBJ1-1	NA	CASHRVPSTLEAFF	TGTGCCAGTCATCGTGTTCCGTCGACACTCGAAGCTTTCTTT
TRBV27	NA	TRBJ1-6	few	CASSPGQVRSPLHF	TGTGCCAGCAGTCCGGGACAAGTTCGTTCACCCCTCCACTTT
TRBV6-6	TRBD1	TRBJ2-2	once	CASSRTGTNTGELFF	TGTGCCAGCAGCCGGACAGGGACGAACACCGGGGAGCTGTTTTTT
TRBV6-1	NA	TRBJ1-3	NA	CASSEYSGNTIYF	TGTGCCAGCAGTGAGTACTCTGGAAACACCATATATTTT
TRBV2	TRBD1	TRBJ2-7	NA	CASKTGTENGQYF	TGTGCCAGCAAAACCGGGACAGAGAATGGGCAGTACTTC
TRBV2	TRBD1	TRBJ2-2	NA	CASKMDRGHTGELFF	TGTGCCAGCAAAATGGACAGGGGTCACACCGGGGAGCTGTTTTTT
TRBV2	TRBD1	TRBJ1-6	NA	CASSRDRGSSYNSPLHF	TGTGCCAGCAGTAGGGACAGGGGCAGCTCCTATAATTCACCCCTCCACTTT
TRBV7-8	NA	TRBJ1-5	NA	CASSLAGYSNQPQHF	TGTGCCAGCAGCTTAGCTGGGTATAGCAATCAGCCCCAGCATTTT
TRBV18	NA	TRBJ2-5	few	CASSPARRVQETQYF	TGTGCCAGCTCACCCGCGAGGAGGGTTCAAGAGACCCAGTACTTC
TRBV4-2	NA	TRBJ2-7	NA	CASSQEDKEVYEQYF	TGTGCCAGCAGCCAAGAGGACAAGGAGGTCTACGAGCAGTACTTC